Below are 27 T cell receptor beta chains sequenced from a single sample in a study of blood T cell dynamics during melanoma immunotherapy. The assay was immunoSEQ multiplex PCR, and TCRdb's table has in-frame clones only and misses some. The sample has approximately 13,000 clones, 85% to 90% seen once. The time point here: pre-treatment baseline. Sequences were derived from blood, sampled from a patient treated with checkpoint blockade. These receptor sequences come from a human donor with melanoma.

The CDR3 is CAATGRELFF. The CDR3 region has the DNA TGTGCCGCGACCGGAAGAGAACTGTTTTTT. V usage is TRBV19 and J usage is TRBJ1-4, with unresolved D. V was pared by 11 bases and J by 12 bases, with 13 bases between. Germline V gene data show CDR1 as LNHDA and CDR2 as SQIVND (reference sequence). The CDR3 covers 10 residues.

In DNA, the CDR3 is TGTGCCAGCAGTGAAGGAGGAGGACGGGACTTAGGCTACACCTTC. Translated, it gives CASSEGGGRDLGYTF. The chain is built from TRBV25-1 and TRBJ1-2, with D perhaps TRBD1 (5 bases). The CDR3 sequence is 15 residues long. Germline loops: CDR1 MGHDK, CDR2 SYGVNS. Trimming cost V 2 bases and J 8 bases, with 18 bases left between them.

CDR3 in DNA: TGTGCCAGCAGCGTAGAAGCAGGGGGTAATTCACCCCTCCACTTT. Translated, it gives CASSVEAGGNSPLHF. V gene TRBV9 combines with J gene TRBJ1-6; TRBD1 aligns across 7 bases. The CDR3 extends over 15 amino acids. V was pared by 0 bases and J by 6 bases, with 3 bases of the junction left unmatched. Germline CDR1 reads SGDLS; CDR2 reads YYNGEE.

The chain uses TRBV15 and TRBJ2-1; 8 nucleotides line up with TRBD1. CDR3 length equals 14 residues. V shed 5 bases, J shed 2 bases, and the junction held 2 bases outside the gene matches. Per germline, CDR1 LNHNV and CDR2 YYDKDF (reference sequence). The chain's CDR3 is CATSQDRAYNEQFF. CDR3 sequence (DNA): TGTGCCACCAGCCAGGACAGGGCCTACAATGAGCAGTTCTTC.

V is TRBV18 and J is TRBJ1-4, with 8 bases aligning to TRBD1. Germline values: CDR1 KGHSH, CDR2 LQKENI. This CDR3 has 17 amino acids. Trimming removed 1 base from V and 7 bases from J; junction bases left unmatched: 11. The DNA of the CDR3 is TGTGCCAGCTCACCACTGAGAGTGGCAGGGGGCTCTGAAAAACTGTTTTTT. It specifies CASSPLRVAGGSEKLFF.

The rearrangement joins TRBV9 to TRBJ2-5, with D perhaps TRBD1 (6 bases). Germline V lookup: CDR1 SGDLS, CDR2 YYNGEE. There are 12 residues in the CDR3. The V and J ends lost 8 bases and 2 bases respectively, with 10 bases between them. CDR3 in DNA: TGTGCCAGTGGGGGCAGTCAAGAGACCCAGTACTTC. Translating gives CASGGSQETQYF.

V is TRBV5-4 and J is TRBJ2-3, with unresolved D. The V gene lost 3 bases and the J gene lost 2 bases, with 7 bases spanning the gap. The length of the CDR3 is 13 residues. Germline V CDR1 and CDR2: SGHNT, YYREEE (reference sequence). This chain's CDR3 is CASSSGYTDTQYF. CDR3 DNA sequence: TGTGCCAGCAGCTCCGGGTACACAGATACGCAGTATTTT. The variable domain in full, with the rest retrieved from reference TRBV5-4 and TRBJ2-3, is ETGVTQSPTHLIKTRGQQVTLRCSSQSGHNTVSWYQQALGQGPQFIFQYYREEENGRGNFPPRFSGLQFPNYSSELNVNALELDDSALYLCASSSGYTDTQYFGPGTRLTVL.

J is TRBJ1-5 and V is TRBV6-1; D is perhaps TRBD1 (5 bases). This CDR3 is 16 amino acids long. The germline gives CDR1 MNHNS, CDR2 SASEGT. Trimming pared 1 base from V and 3 bases from J, leaving 13 bases between. CDR3 sequence reads: CASSEGGRAVNQPQHF. The CDR3 DNA follows: TGTGCCAGCAGTGAAGGAGGCAGGGCGGTCAATCAGCCCCAGCATTTT.

This sequence joins TRBV9 and TRBJ1-4; TRBD1 might be the D (6 bases). The CDR3 spans 15 residues. Trimming stripped 4 bases from V and 1 base from J, with 11 bases between. CDR1 SGDLS and CDR2 YYNGEE come from the germline V gene. The CDR3 bases are TGTGCCAGCAGCCCCGGACAGCGAACTAATGAAAAACTGTTTTTT. Its protein is CASSPGQRTNEKLFF.

This chain joins TRBV7-9 and TRBJ2-5, with 8 bases that match TRBD1. The length of the CDR3 is 15 residues. Trimming cost V 5 bases and J 7 bases; bases outside gene matches: 12. Germline CDR1 and CDR2: SEHNR and FQNEAQ (reference sequence). In DNA, the CDR3 is TGTGCCAGCAGCCTTGGACAGGGACCCATAGGGACCCAGTACTTC. Protein: CASSLGQGPIGTQYF.

The gene calls are TRBV7-3 and TRBJ2-3; 9 bases match TRBD2. Germline V gene data show CDR1 as SGHTA and CDR2 as FQGTGA. With 8 bases clipped from V and 0 bases from J, the junction kept 0 bases outside the gene matches. The CDR3 sequence is 13 residues long. CDR3 amino acids: CASAGGSTDTQYF. CDR3 DNA sequence: TGTGCCAGCGCGGGGGGGAGCACAGATACGCAGTATTTT.

This CDR3 is CASRPGGRGETQYF. CDR3 sequence (DNA): TGTGCCAGCAGGCCAGGGGGGCGCGGAGAGACCCAGTACTTC. The chain links TRBV7-2 to TRBJ2-5; weak D call: TRBD1 (7 bases). V lost 6 bases, J lost 4 bases, and 15 bases lay in between. Germline CDR1 reads SGHTA; CDR2 reads FQGNSA. The CDR3 sequence is 14 residues long.

Note on this clone: Its ends do not fully match the called genes, so a read error is possible. V usage is TRBV11-2 and J usage is TRBJ1-1; possibly TRBD1 for D (5 bases). The CDR3 runs 16 residues. Germline CDR1 reads SGHAT; CDR2 reads FQNNGV. As DNA, the CDR3 is TGCGCCAGCAGCCAAGGTCTCCGGGGGGTGAACACTGAAGCTTTCTTT. It codes for CASSQGLRGVNTEAFF.

A single count supports this clone. The V call is TRBV2, the J call TRBJ2-5, with D perhaps matching TRBD2 (7 bases). V was cut by 5 bases and J by 0 bases, with 13 bases left in between. Germline lookup yields CDR1 SNHLY and CDR2 FYNNEI. This CDR3 has 15 residues. DNA of the CDR3: TGTGCCAGCAGTTCCTCCGGGGGGCACCAAGAGACCCAGTACTTC. Translating it yields CASSSSGGHQETQYF. The full variable domain, rest sourced from reference TRBV2 and TRBJ2-5, is EPEVTQTPSHQVTQMGQEVILRCVPISNHLYFYWYRQILGQKVEFLVSFYNNEISEKSEIFDDQFSVERPDGSNFTLKIRSTKLEDSAMYFCASSSSGGHQETQYFGPGTRLLVL.

The chain employs TRBV4-1 and TRBJ1-2; 7 bases map to TRBD1. This CDR3 spans 15 amino acids. Trimming cost V 1 base and J 2 bases; bases outside gene matches: 4. The germline CDR1 and CDR2 sequences are MGHRA and YSYEKL. CDR3 in amino acids: CASSQGQGPNYGYTF. As DNA, the CDR3 is TGCGCCAGCAGCCAAGGACAGGGACCCAACTATGGCTACACCTTC.

This clone was seen just once. CDR3 region: CASKLAGVETQYF. The CDR3 nucleotides read TGTGCCAGCAAACTAGCGGGGGTAGAGACCCAGTACTTC. V is TRBV2 and J is TRBJ2-5; the match to TRBD2 covers 11 bases. The CDR3 spans 13 residues. V gave up 7 bases and J gave up 4 bases; unmatched junction bases: 2. The germline gives CDR1 SNHLY, CDR2 FYNNEI. Filled out from reference TRBV2 and TRBJ2-5, the complete variable domain reads EPEVTQTPSHQVTQMGQEVILRCVPISNHLYFYWYRQILGQKVEFLVSFYNNEISEKSEIFDDQFSVERPDGSNFTLKIRSTKLEDSAMYFCASKLAGVETQYFGPGTRLLVL.

The rearrangement links TRBV2 to TRBJ2-1; D is possibly TRBD2 (6 bases). Looked up from germline, CDR1 is SNHLY and CDR2 is FYNNEI. V was pared by 4 bases and J by 0 bases, with 19 bases between. This CDR3 has 18 residues. CDR3 sequence reads: CASSASTGGFSSYNEQFF. The CDR3 region has the DNA TGTGCCAGCAGTGCCTCCACTGGGGGGTTCAGCTCCTACAATGAGCAGTTCTTC.

The chain uses TRBV5-5 and TRBJ1-1; D is perhaps TRBD1 (6 bases). Trimming removed 2 bases at V and 4 bases at J, with 12 bases between. The CDR3 is 14 residues long. Germline CDR1 reads SGHKS; CDR2 reads YYEKEE (reference sequence). CDR3 sequence (DNA): TGTGCCAGCAGCTTCCAACAGGGAATCACTGAAGCTTTCTTT. Residues: CASSFQQGITEAFF. The full variable domain, its missing parts supplied by reference TRBV5-5 and TRBJ1-1, is DAGVTQSPTHLIKTRGQQVTLRCSPISGHKSVSWYQQVLGQGPQFIFQYYEKEERGRGNFPDRFSARQFPNYSSELNVNALLLGDSALYLCASSFQQGITEAFFGQGTRLTVV.

The CDR3 sequence is CASSSSGRGATGELFF. DNA of the CDR3: TGCGCCAGCAGCTCTTCGGGGCGGGGGGCCACCGGGGAGCTGTTTTTT. The V call is TRBV5-1, the J call TRBJ2-2; the match to TRBD2 covers 8 bases. Germline V gives CDR1 SGHRS, CDR2 YFSETQ. The CDR3 has 16 residues. The J segment lost 4 bases and the V segment lost 3 bases, leaving 8 bases of the junction unmatched.

This clone has only a few counts. The chain is built from TRBV6-5 and TRBJ2-2; D is uncertain. V was trimmed by 4 bases and J by 6 bases, leaving 6 bases between them. Germline CDR1 and CDR2: MNHEY and SVGAGI. The CDR3 spans 12 residues. Written as DNA, the CDR3 is TGTGCCAGCAGTTCCCCCCCCGGGGAGCTGTTTTTT. Its translation: CASSSPPGELFF.

The genes are TRBV18 and TRBJ2-3; no definite D call. CDR3 length: 16 amino acids. Trimming took off 5 bases at V and 0 bases at J, with 15 bases between the two ends. Germline CDR1 KGHSH, CDR2 LQKENI. The CDR3 region is CASSYTPPPSTDTQYF. CDR3 nucleotides: TGTGCCAGCTCATATACACCTCCCCCTAGCACAGATACGCAGTATTTT.

The chain carries TRBV5-6 and TRBJ1-3; 8 bases line up with TRBD1. Germline trimming cut 2 bases from V and 3 bases from J; bases unmatched to any gene: 7. Germline-derived CDR1 and CDR2 are SGHDT and YYEEEE. There are 16 residues in the CDR3. CDR3 nucleotides: TGTGCCAGCAGCTTCCGGGACAGGCCTTTTGGAAACACCATATATTTT. It encodes CASSFRDRPFGNTIYF.

Written as DNA, the CDR3 is TGTGCCAGCAGTTACTTCCAGGGAAACTATGGCTACACCTTC. Protein sequence: CASSYFQGNYGYTF. The chain uses TRBV6-5 and TRBJ1-2; tentative D call: TRBD1 (5 bases). Per germline, CDR1 MNHEY and CDR2 SVGAGI. Trimming stripped 1 base from V and 2 bases from J, with 8 bases between. This CDR3 comprises 14 residues.

This rearrangement joins TRBV6-5 to TRBJ2-1; TRBD2 matches at 12 bases. Germline CDR1 is MNHEY and CDR2 is SVGAGI. J gave up 7 bases and V 6 bases, and 4 bases lay outside the gene matches. The CDR3 loop spans 14 amino acids. CDR3 in DNA: TGTGCCAGCAGGGCTAGCGGGGGGGGGAATGAGCAGTTCTTC. It codes for CASRASGGGNEQFF.

This rearrangement joins TRBV29-1 to TRBJ1-3; the D is unclear. The CDR3 has 13 amino acids. The V end was cut by 3 bases, the J end by 4 bases, with 10 bases between. Germline loops: CDR1 SQVTM, CDR2 ANQGSEA. The CDR3 bases are TGCAGCGTTGAGGTGGGTGGCGGAAACACCATATATTTT. It is translated as CSVEVGGGNTIYF.

The chain recombines TRBV2 with TRBJ1-3; no definite D call. Germline CDR1 and CDR2: SNHLY and FYNNEI. The CDR3 runs to 16 residues. Trimming removed 6 bases at V and 2 bases at J, with 17 bases between. CDR3 in amino acids: CASRETSFGAGNTIYF. The CDR3 DNA reads TGTGCCAGCAGAGAGACGAGTTTTGGTGCTGGAAACACCATATATTTT.

This clone occurred once. The V gene is TRBV7-9, the J gene TRBJ2-6; the D is unclear. V shed 7 bases and J shed 0 bases, with 13 bases lying between them. CDR1 and CDR2 (germline): SEHNR, FQNEAQ (reference sequence). This CDR3 contains 16 residues. The CDR3 bases are TGTGCCAGCACCCAAAATCCGTACTCTGGGGCCAACGTCCTGACTTTC. Encoded protein: CASTQNPYSGANVLTF.